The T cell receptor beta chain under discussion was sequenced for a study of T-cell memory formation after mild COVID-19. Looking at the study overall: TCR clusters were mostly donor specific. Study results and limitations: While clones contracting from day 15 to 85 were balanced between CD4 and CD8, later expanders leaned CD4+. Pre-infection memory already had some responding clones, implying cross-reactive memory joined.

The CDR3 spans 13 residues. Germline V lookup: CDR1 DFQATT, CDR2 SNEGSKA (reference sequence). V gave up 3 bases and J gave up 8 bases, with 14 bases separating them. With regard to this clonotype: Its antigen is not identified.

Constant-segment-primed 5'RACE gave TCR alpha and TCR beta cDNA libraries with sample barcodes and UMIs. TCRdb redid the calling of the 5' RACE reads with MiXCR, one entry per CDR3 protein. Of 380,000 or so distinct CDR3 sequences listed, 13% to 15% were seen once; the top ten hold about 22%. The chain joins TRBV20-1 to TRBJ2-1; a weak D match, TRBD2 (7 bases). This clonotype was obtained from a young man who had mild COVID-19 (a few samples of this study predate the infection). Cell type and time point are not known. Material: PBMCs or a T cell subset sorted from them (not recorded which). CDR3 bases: TGCAGTGCTAGGTTTAGGGGGAGGGATGAGCAGTTCTTC. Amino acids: CSARFRGRDEQFF.